Included here is one T cell receptor beta chain sequence, with context. The source of the sample is a study of CD8 T cells in Susac syndrome. RNA totalling about 0.5 to 1 ug underwent reverse transcription with random hexamers. A single record per CDR3 protein comes from TCRdb applying MiXCR to the immunoSEQ multiplex PCR reads. Of about 80,000 distinct CDR3 sequences in the sample, around 94% were seen once. Sequencing input: CD8+ T cells from PBMCs. The clonotype was recovered from a human donor in good health.

CDR3 DNA sequence: TGTGCCAGCAGTACCTCAAGATATGGCTACACCTTC. Protein: CASSTSRYGYTF. The chain couples TRBV12-3 or TRBV12-4 to TRBJ1-2, with D unresolved. CDR3 length: 12 amino acids. V was pared by 5 bases and J by 5 bases, with 9 bases between.